The 20 T cell receptor beta chains given below trace back to one sample, sequenced in a study of beta chain features in type 1 diabetes. Expressed TCRB transcripts were sequenced after all isolated RNA was converted to cDNA. Profiling relied on immunoSEQ multiplex PCR, and the TCRdb table lists in-frame clones only, not all of them. Of roughly 300,000 clones in the sample, 14% are singletons; the top ten hold under 8.5%. The specimen was central memory CD4+ T cells from blood. The receptors come from a man between 25 and 39 years old in good health.

This rearrangement joins TRBV6-1 to TRBJ1-5; tentative D call: TRBD1 (5 bases). This CDR3 is built from 15 residues. The germline gives CDR1 MNHNS, CDR2 SASEGT. V shed 7 bases and J shed 7 bases, with 20 bases lying between them. Here the CDR3 reads CASKSRAGGGQPQHF. For the CDR3, the DNA is TGTGCCAGCAAGAGCCGAGCCGGGGGTGGGCAGCCCCAGCATTTT.

In this sample, this clone turned up a few times. The rearrangement joins TRBV7-2 to TRBJ1-2; D unresolved. The V and J ends lost 7 bases and 4 bases respectively, with 16 bases between them. There are 14 residues in the CDR3. Looked up from germline, CDR1 is SGHTA and CDR2 is FQGNSA. For the CDR3, the DNA is TGTGCCAGCAACTTGAACCTAGGTGCCTATGGCTACACCTTC. The encoded protein is CASNLNLGAYGYTF.

Only a few counts were recorded for this clone. The chain is built from TRBV6-5 and TRBJ1-4, with TRBD1 identical over 8 bases. With V trimmed by 5 bases and J by 4 bases, 6 bases remained unmatched. CDR3 size: 15 residues. CDR1 MNHEY and CDR2 SVGAGI come from the germline V gene. CDR3 sequence (DNA): TGTGCCAGCAGTCCCTCGACAGGGGTTAATGAAAAACTGTTTTTT. Amino acid sequence: CASSPSTGVNEKLFF.

This clone was detected a few times. The gene calls are TRBV18 and TRBJ2-3; D might be TRBD2 (5 bases). This CDR3 is 14 amino acids long. The germline gives CDR1 KGHSH, CDR2 LQKENI. Trimming took 3 bases from V and 6 from J, leaving 13 bases between them. The CDR3 spells CASSPTGSRDTQYF. The CDR3 DNA reads as TGTGCCAGCTCACCGACGGGGAGCCGGGATACGCAGTATTTT.

This clone has more than one count but fewer than ten. The chain is built from TRBV4-1 and TRBJ2-3; 12 bases fit TRBD2. This CDR3 spans 17 amino acids. CDR1 is MGHRA, CDR2 YSYEKL, per germline. J gave up 2 bases and V 2 bases, and 5 bases lay outside the gene matches. In nucleotides, the CDR3 is TGCGCCAGCAGCCAACGTGGACTAGCGGGGAACACAGATACGCAGTATTTT. Amino acid sequence: CASSQRGLAGNTDTQYF.

The rearrangement joins TRBV4-3 to TRBJ2-5; perhaps TRBD2 as D (5 bases). The V end was cut by 1 base, the J end by 8 bases, with 11 bases between. Germline CDR1 is LGHNA and CDR2 is YSLEER. The CDR3 length is 13 residues. CDR3 amino acids: CASSQGLAPTQYF. The CDR3 DNA follows: TGCGCCAGCAGCCAAGGCCTAGCACCCACCCAGTACTTC.

This clone was counted a few times. The chain uses TRBV11-3 and TRBJ2-1; D is unresolved. Germline V CDR1 and CDR2: SGHNT, YENEEA. V dropped 1 base and J dropped 0 bases, with 1 base sitting between them. The CDR3 extends over 13 amino acids. The CDR3 spells CASSLGSYNEQFF. The CDR3 DNA reads TGTGCCAGCAGCTTAGGCTCCTACAATGAGCAGTTCTTC.

The rearrangement links TRBV5-5 to TRBJ2-5; D possibly corresponds to TRBD2 (6 bases). Trimming cost V 4 bases and J 5 bases, with 18 bases left between them. Germline CDR1 SGHKS, CDR2 YYEKEE (reference sequence). CDR3 length: 15 residues. The CDR3 protein is CASSTGLADGETQYF. As DNA, the CDR3 is TGTGCCAGCAGCACGGGACTGGCCGATGGGGAGACCCAGTACTTC.

This clone was detected many times. This sample also contains other DNA sequences that code for the same CDR3. The chain is built from TRBV7-2 and TRBJ2-5; a weak D match, TRBD2 (5 bases). The V end was cut by 5 bases, the J end by 3 bases, with 10 bases between. The CDR3 runs to 13 residues. The V gene's germline CDR1 is SGHTA and CDR2 FQGNSA. CDR3 coding DNA: TGTGCCAGCAGCCGGGGTCAGGAAGAGACCCAGTACTTC. It translates to CASSRGQEETQYF.

This clone was seen at least ten times. This chain's CDR3 is CASIKRAYNEQFF. CDR3 DNA: TGTGCCAGCATCAAGCGGGCCTACAATGAGCAGTTCTTC. The chain recombines TRBV7-2 with TRBJ2-1; D perhaps matches TRBD2 (6 bases). The CDR3 contains 13 residues. The germline V gene has CDR1 SGHTA and CDR2 FQGNSA. The V and J ends lost 7 bases and 2 bases respectively, with 9 bases between them.

This clone was picked up a small number of times. This sequence joins TRBV4-1 and TRBJ2-3; D is perhaps TRBD2 (6 bases). Germline V gene lookup returns CDR1 MGHRA and CDR2 YSYEKL. Deletions cut 4 bases from V and 5 bases from J, with 10 bases between. CDR3 size: 13 residues. The CDR3 protein is CASSPRGVDTQYF. The CDR3 coding sequence is TGCGCCAGCAGCCCGCGCGGGGTAGATACGCAGTATTTT.

This clone turned up a few times. The chain joins TRBV6-6 to TRBJ1-1, with D possibly TRBD1 on 6 matching bases. Germline values: CDR1 MNHNY, CDR2 SVGAGI (reference sequence). The CDR3 covers 14 residues. The germline V and J ends were trimmed by 6 bases and 7 bases, with 18 bases remaining between them. For the CDR3, the DNA is TGTGCCAGCAGCCTGGGGGTGGGGGCGAGTGAAGCTTTCTTT. It translates to CASSLGVGASEAFF.

The chain joins TRBV7-8 to TRBJ1-1, with D tentatively TRBD1 (6 bases). Trimming shortened V by 1 base and J by 2 bases, and 8 bases separated the two germline ends. The CDR3 totals 14 residues. Germline loops: CDR1 SGHVS, CDR2 FQNEAQ. CDR3 nucleotide sequence: TGTGCCAGCAGCTTAGTACAGGGAAACACTGAAGCTTTCTTT. Residues: CASSLVQGNTEAFF.

J is TRBJ2-1 and V is TRBV29-1; D is undetermined. Trimming removed 4 bases from V and 0 bases from J, with 10 bases in between. Germline V gene sequence: CDR1 SQVTM, CDR2 ANQGSEA. The CDR3 totals 14 residues. This CDR3 is CSVVTSGSYNEQFF. In DNA form, the CDR3 reads TGCAGCGTTGTGACTTCCGGCTCCTACAATGAGCAGTTCTTC.

Only a few counts were recorded for this clone. The junction departs from germline at one end; a sequencing error may be responsible. J is TRBJ1-1 and V is TRBV5-3; 7 nucleotides align to TRBD1. Being an ORF, TRBV5-3 has a function that is uncertain. This CDR3 region has 15 residues. The CDR3 loop reads CASSLEQGRSTEAFF. The CDR3 DNA is TGTGCCAGCAGCTTGGAACAGGGGAGGAGCACTGAAGCTTTCTTT.

This clone was counted a few times. The rearrangement links TRBV4-3 to TRBJ1-5; 9 nucleotides line up with TRBD1. Germline V CDR1 and CDR2: LGHNA, YSLEER. The length of the CDR3 is 18 residues. With V trimmed by 3 bases and J by 2 bases, 11 bases remained unmatched. This chain's CDR3 is CASSQPGQGAIGNQPQHF. DNA of the CDR3: TGCGCCAGCAGCCAGCCGGGACAGGGAGCGATTGGCAATCAGCCCCAGCATTTT.

The sample holds many counts of this clone. V usage is TRBV19 and J usage is TRBJ2-3; 13 positions match TRBD2. Trimming removed 6 bases from V and 0 bases from J; junction bases left unmatched: 12. The germline V gene has CDR1 LNHDA and CDR2 SQIVND (reference sequence). The CDR3 consists of 19 residues. The CDR3 DNA reads as TGTGCCAGTAGCCTCCGGCGACTAGCGGGGGGCGGGAGCACAGATACGCAGTATTTT. As protein: CASSLRRLAGGGSTDTQYF. The full variable domain, rest sourced from reference TRBV19 and TRBJ2-3, is DGGITQSPKYLFRKEGQNVTLSCEQNLNHDAMYWYRQDPGQGLRLIYYSQIVNDFQKGDIAEGYSVSREKKESFPLTVTSAQKNPTAFYLCASSLRRLAGGGSTDTQYFGPGTRLTVL.

This chain links TRBV7-8 with TRBJ2-7, with 7 bases identical to TRBD2. J gave up 6 bases and V 1 base, and 15 bases lay outside the gene matches. This CDR3 contains 17 residues. Germline CDR1 reads SGHVS; CDR2 reads FQNEAQ. The CDR3 loop reads CASSLVLAALGMGEQYF. The CDR3 DNA is TGTGCCAGCAGCTTAGTTCTAGCGGCTCTGGGCATGGGCGAGCAGTACTTC.

The chain carries TRBV4-1 and TRBJ1-6; D perhaps matches TRBD1 (6 bases). Germline V gene data show CDR1 as MGHRA and CDR2 as YSYEKL. CDR3 size: 15 residues. V was trimmed by 1 base and J by 2 bases, leaving 6 bases between them. CDR3 protein: CASSQGQAYNSPLHF. The CDR3 DNA sequence: TGCGCCAGCAGCCAAGGACAGGCCTATAATTCACCCCTCCACTTT.

This chain joins TRBV19 and TRBJ2-1; perhaps TRBD2 as D (5 bases). V lost 10 bases to trimming and J lost 2 bases, with 12 bases between them. CDR1 and CDR2 from the germline V gene are LNHDA and SQIVND (reference sequence). The length of the CDR3 is 13 residues. This CDR3 reads CATKEGPYNEQFF. CDR3 bases: TGTGCCACAAAAGAGGGCCCCTACAATGAGCAGTTCTTC.